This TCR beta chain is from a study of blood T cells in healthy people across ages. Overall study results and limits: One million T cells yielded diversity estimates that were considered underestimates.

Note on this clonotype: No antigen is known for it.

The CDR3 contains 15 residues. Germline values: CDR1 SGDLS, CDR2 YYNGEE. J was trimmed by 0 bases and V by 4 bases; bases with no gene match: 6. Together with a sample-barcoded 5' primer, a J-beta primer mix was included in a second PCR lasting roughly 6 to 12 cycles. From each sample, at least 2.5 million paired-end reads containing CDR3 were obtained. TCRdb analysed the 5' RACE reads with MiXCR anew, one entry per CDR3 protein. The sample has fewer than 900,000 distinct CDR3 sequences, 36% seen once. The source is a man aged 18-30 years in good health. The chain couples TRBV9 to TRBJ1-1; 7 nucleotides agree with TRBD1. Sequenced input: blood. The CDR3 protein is CASSPRQGLNTEAFF. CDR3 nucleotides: TGTGCCAGCAGCCCCCGACAGGGACTGAACACTGAAGCTTTCTTT. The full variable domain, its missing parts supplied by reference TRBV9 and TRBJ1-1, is DSGVTQTPKHLITATGQRVTLRCSPRSGDLSVYWYQQSLDQGLQFLIQYYNGEERAKGNILERFSAQQFPDLHSELNLSSLELGDSALYFCASSPRQGLNTEAFFGQGTRLTVV.